The 5 T cell receptor beta chains in this list originate from one sample, sequenced in a study of blood T cells in healthy people across ages. A sample-barcoded 5' primer and a J-beta primer mix were used in a second PCR of roughly 6 to 11 cycles. TCRdb reprocessed the 5' RACE reads with MiXCR, giving one entry per CDR3 protein. The sample lists roughly 2 million distinct CDR3 sequences, about 50% occurring once. Sequenced: blood. The receptors were sampled from a woman aged 40 to 50 in good health.

In regard to this clonotype: A much larger clonotype is one base distant, so this may be a read error. J is TRBJ2-7 and V is TRBV6-5; the match to TRBD1 covers 7 bases. CDR3 length equals 13 residues. Per the germline V gene, CDR1 is MNHEY and CDR2 is SVGAGI. Here the CDR3 reads CACSPGQHYEQYF. CDR3 in DNA: TGTGCCTGCAGTCCGGGACAGCACTACGAGCAGTACTTC.

This clonotype was seen a few times. The chain is built from TRBV19 and TRBJ1-5; no firm D call. Looked up from germline, CDR1 is LNHDA and CDR2 is SQIVND (reference sequence). The CDR3 sequence is 12 residues long. V dropped 5 bases and J dropped 3 bases, with 5 bases sitting between them. CDR3 DNA sequence: TGTGCCAGTAGTCGGAACAATCAGCCCCAGCATTTT. This encodes CASSRNNQPQHF.

The V call is TRBV5-1, the J call TRBJ2-3; 7 positions match TRBD2. With V trimmed by 4 bases and J by 3 bases, 17 bases remained unmatched. Per the germline V gene, CDR1 is SGHRS and CDR2 is YFSETQ. CDR3 size: 18 residues. The CDR3 DNA follows: TGCGCCAGCAGCGGACCCCGGAGCGGGCGGGAGAAGACAGATACGCAGTATTTT. Translation: CASSGPRSGREKTDTQYF.

The rearrangement uses TRBV5-5 and TRBJ2-1, with TRBD2 matching 8 bases. V trimming: 0 bases; J trimming: 7 bases; junction bases outside the gene matches: 6. The CDR3 consists of 15 residues. CDR1 is SGHKS and CDR2 is YYEKEE in the germline V gene (reference sequence). CDR3 coding DNA: TGTGCCAGCAGCTTGGCTCCCAGCGGGAGTAATGAGCAGTTCTTC. It yields the protein CASSLAPSGSNEQFF.

This clonotype was recorded a few times. CDR3 in amino acids: CASSSNSVNQPQHF. The CDR3 nucleotides are TGTGCCAGCAGCTCTAATAGCGTTAATCAGCCCCAGCATTTT. The chain has TRBV7-2 and TRBJ1-5; D unresolved. The germline V gene encodes CDR1 SGHTA and CDR2 FQGNSA. Trimming cost V 4 bases and J 4 bases, with 11 bases left between them. The CDR3 is 14 residues long.